This TCR beta chain was captured in a study of T cells in Graves' hyperthyroidism and ophthalmopathy. General study findings and limits: Expanded thyroid clonotypes (above 0.001) were mostly also found in blood.

This clonotype was counted ten times or more. Its antigen is as yet unknown. Investigators excluded patients with uncontrolled infection, other autoimmune disease, pregnancy or lactation. On the basis of clinical symptoms, serum thyroxine and TRAb, thyroid ultrasound and orbital computed tomography, diagnoses were made. The CDR3 is 15 residues long. V was clipped by 4 bases and J by 3 bases; unmatched bases: 6. Germline V gives CDR1 ENHRY, CDR2 SYGVKD. What was amplified from RNA transcripts were TCR beta CDR3 regions. Using the HTBI primer set, a first-round RT-PCR was run on the TCR CDR3. TCRdb passed the multiplex PCR reads through MiXCR, listing each CDR3 protein once. The sample yields 450,000 to 500,000 distinct CDR3 sequences, 22% seen once.

The clonotype comes from a woman in her seventies with Graves' ophthalmopathy. This chain uses TRBV10-3 with TRBJ2-7; 10 positions agree with TRBD1. Sequenced material: blood. CDR3 in amino acids: CAISAGTGVGYEQYF. In DNA form, the CDR3 reads TGTGCCATCAGTGCGGGGACAGGGGTAGGCTACGAGCAGTACTTC.